Below, 27 T cell receptor beta chains from the same sample are listed, as sequenced in a study of OX40 agonist ivuxolimab in advanced cancers. Produced via immunoSEQ multiplex PCR; TCRdb's table is partial and in-frame only. The sample gives 55,000 to 70,000 clones, roughly 85% of which show up once; 4% to 6% is in the top ten. Here the sequenced sample was CD4+ or CD8+ T cells sorted from blood, taken in a trial of the OX40 agonist ivuxolimab. The receptors come from an adult with an advanced solid tumor such as melanoma, head and neck, liver or kidney cancer.

The CDR3 region is CASSFPTSTGGPGYNEQFF. The CDR3, as DNA: TGCGCCAGCAGCTTCCCAACGTCGACGGGAGGGCCTGGATACAATGAGCAGTTCTTC. This sequence joins TRBV5-1 and TRBJ2-1, with TRBD2 matching 8 bases. CDR3 length: 19 residues. Looked up from germline, CDR1 is SGHRS and CDR2 is YFSETQ. V shed 2 bases and J 4 bases; nucleotides not matched to a gene: 17. Looking up the rest from reference TRBV5-1 and TRBJ2-1 gives the full variable domain: KAGVTQTPRYLIKTRGQQVTLSCSPISGHRSVSWYQQTPGQGLQFLFEYFSETQRNKGNFPGRFSGRQFSNSRSEMNVSTLELGDSALYLCASSFPTSTGGPGYNEQFFGPGTRLTVL.

In DNA form, the CDR3 reads TGCAGCGTTGAAGCTAGCCGTACATACTTC. Translating gives CSVEASRTYF. The rearrangement joins TRBV29-1 to TRBJ2-5; the D gene is possibly TRBD2 (5 bases). The CDR3 sequence is 10 residues long. Looked up from germline, CDR1 is SQVTM and CDR2 is ANQGSEA. The V and J ends lost 1 base and 14 bases respectively, with 11 bases between them.

V gene TRBV7-9 combines with J gene TRBJ1-3; the match to TRBD1 covers 8 bases. Trimming at V came to 5 bases and at J to 6 bases, leaving 12 bases not matched to a gene. From germline, CDR1 is SEHNR and CDR2 FQNEAQ (reference sequence). The CDR3 is 16 amino acids. The CDR3 region has the DNA TGTGCCAGCAGCCCTAAGCTGGGACAGGCGCCAAACACCATATATTTT. Its protein product is CASSPKLGQAPNTIYF.

V usage is TRBV2 and J usage is TRBJ2-7; the match to TRBD2 covers 12 bases. The CDR3 loop spans 14 amino acids. Per the germline V gene, CDR1 is SNHLY and CDR2 is FYNNEI. Trimming took 6 bases from V and 2 from J; bases not matched to a gene: 2. CDR3 loop: CASRGLAGTYEQYF. CDR3 DNA sequence: TGTGCCAGCAGAGGACTAGCGGGAACCTACGAGCAGTACTTC. The whole variable domain, filled in from reference TRBV2 and TRBJ2-7, reads EPEVTQTPSHQVTQMGQEVILRCVPISNHLYFYWYRQILGQKVEFLVSFYNNEISEKSEIFDDQFSVERPDGSNFTLKIRSTKLEDSAMYFCASRGLAGTYEQYFGPGTRLTVT.

The CDR3 here is CASSVVVSSNEQFF. The DNA of the CDR3 is TGTGCCAGCAGCGTAGTTGTCAGTTCCAATGAGCAGTTCTTC. The chain uses TRBV9 and TRBJ2-1, with D unresolved. In germline, CDR1 is SGDLS, CDR2 YYNGEE. CDR3 size: 14 residues. V was cut by 0 bases and J by 6 bases, with 10 bases left in between. Using reference TRBV9 and TRBJ2-1 for the parts outside the CDR3, the full variable domain is DSGVTQTPKHLITATGQRVTLRCSPRSGDLSVYWYQQSLDQGLQFLIQYYNGEERAKGNILERFSAQQFPDLHSELNLSSLELGDSALYFCASSVVVSSNEQFFGPGTRLTVL.

This clone showed up just once. Other DNA sequences within the sample encode an identical CDR3. The J gene is TRBJ1-4, the V gene TRBV7-9, with TRBD1 as a possible D gene (6 bases). V lost 5 bases and J lost 5, with 12 bases in between. The germline CDR1 and CDR2 sequences are SEHNR and FQNEAQ (reference sequence). The CDR3 totals 14 residues. CDR3 nucleotides: TGTGCCAGCAGCCTAGACGGGGGCAATGAAAAACTGTTTTTT. Its protein is CASSLDGGNEKLFF.

The table lists this clone with a few counts. This chain links TRBV14 with TRBJ2-2; D remains ambiguous. The V gene lost 0 bases and the J gene lost 6 bases, with 5 bases spanning the gap. Germline-derived CDR1 and CDR2 are SGHDN and FVKESK. This CDR3 has 13 residues. Here the CDR3 DNA reads TGTGCCAGCAGCCAAGATGGGGCCGGGGAGCTGTTTTTT. Its translation is CASSQDGAGELFF. Looking up the rest from reference TRBV14 and TRBJ2-2 gives the full variable domain: EAGVTQFPSHSVIEKGQTVTLRCDPISGHDNLYWYRRVMGKEIKFLLHFVKESKQDESGMPNNRFLAERTGGTYSTLKVQPAELEDSGVYFCASSQDGAGELFFGEGSRLTVL.

The V and J genes are TRBV4-3 and TRBJ2-1; 13 nucleotides line up with TRBD2. Per germline, CDR1 LGHNA and CDR2 YSLEER. The CDR3 has 17 amino acids. The J segment lost 4 bases and the V segment lost 3 bases, leaving 6 bases of the junction unmatched. The CDR3, as DNA: TGCGCCAGCAGCCAGGGGACTAGCGGGACGGGTTACAATGAGCAGTTCTTC. Translation gives CASSQGTSGTGYNEQFF.

The chain joins TRBV19 to TRBJ2-7; D is uncertain. The germline CDR1 and CDR2 sequences are LNHDA and SQIVND (reference sequence). The CDR3 extends over 14 amino acids. V gave up 2 bases and J gave up 1 base, with 9 bases separating them. The CDR3 spells CASSISVVSYEQYF. CDR3 nucleotides: TGTGCCAGTAGTATATCTGTGGTGTCCTACGAGCAGTACTTC.

This clone was observed a single time. The gene calls are TRBV7-9 and TRBJ1-4; 9 bases fit TRBD1. Per germline, CDR1 SEHNR and CDR2 FQNEAQ (reference sequence). The junction had 4 bases not matched to a gene; V was cut back by 5 bases and J by 6 bases. CDR3 size: 14 residues. CDR3 nucleotides: TGTGCCAGCAGCCCGGACAGGGGTGATGAAAAACTGTTTTTT. It is translated as CASSPDRGDEKLFF. Full variable domain (remainder filled in from reference TRBV7-9 and TRBJ1-4): DTGVSQNPRHKITKRGQNVTFRCDPISEHNRLYWYRQTLGQGPEFLTYFQNEAQLEKSRLLSDRFSAERPKGSFSTLEIQRTEQGDSAMYLCASSPDRGDEKLFFGSGTQLSVL.

This clone was seen only once. The chain carries TRBV6-1 and TRBJ2-1; TRBD2 matches at 14 bases. V lost 1 base and J lost 9; bases outside the gene matches: 8. Germline assignment: CDR1 MNHNS and CDR2 SASEGT. The CDR3 spans 17 residues. The CDR3 sequence is CASSEEGLAGDLGEQFF. The CDR3, as DNA: TGTGCCAGCAGTGAAGAGGGACTAGCGGGAGACTTGGGTGAGCAGTTCTTC.

The chain combines TRBV29-1 with TRBJ2-1; the D gene is possibly TRBD1 (7 bases). Trimming took off 3 bases at V and 9 bases at J, with 15 bases between the two ends. The CDR3 has 13 residues. The germline V gene has CDR1 SQVTM and CDR2 ANQGSEA. The CDR3 spells CSVEGGWDSEQFF. CDR3 sequence (DNA): TGCAGCGTTGAGGGGGGCTGGGACAGTGAGCAGTTCTTC.

This clone was seen a single time. CDR3 loop: CASSVAGGSETYVETQYF. CDR3 DNA: TGCGCCAGCAGCGTGGCTGGTGGGTCAGAGACGTACGTGGAGACCCAGTACTTC. The chain carries TRBV5-1 and TRBJ2-5; D is ambiguous. V dropped 4 bases and J dropped 5 bases, with 27 bases sitting between them. The germline gives CDR1 SGHRS, CDR2 YFSETQ. The CDR3 is 18 amino acids.

This clone has just one count. The chain is built from TRBV6-5 and TRBJ2-3, with D unclear. V was clipped by 5 bases and J by 4 bases, with 13 bases between them. This CDR3 is built from 14 residues. Looked up from germline, CDR1 is MNHEY and CDR2 is SVGAGI. This CDR3 is CASSPLHVPDTQYF. DNA of the CDR3: TGTGCCAGCAGTCCCCTGCATGTCCCAGATACGCAGTATTTT.

This clone was detected only a few times. The J gene is TRBJ2-7, the V gene TRBV27; D uncertain. V shed 0 bases and J shed 4 bases, with 7 bases lying between them. The germline gives CDR1 MNHEY, CDR2 SMNVEV (reference sequence). The CDR3 totals 13 residues. The CDR3 DNA reads as TGTGCCAGCAGTTTATCTCCTAGGTACGAGCAGTACTTC. It specifies CASSLSPRYEQYF.

As for this clone: The junction and the germline gene differ at one end; a read error may be behind it. The genes are TRBV27 and TRBJ2-5; D is possibly TRBD2 (5 bases). This CDR3 contains 13 residues. Germline V gene sequence: CDR1 MNHEY, CDR2 SMNVEV (reference sequence). The CDR3 coding sequence is TGTGCCAGCAGTATATCAGGAGGAGAGACCCAGTACTTC. Residues: CASSISGGETQYF.

This chain connects TRBV27 to TRBJ2-7; TRBD1 might be the D (5 bases). Trimming pared 6 bases from V and 3 bases from J, leaving 15 bases between. CDR1 MNHEY and CDR2 SMNVEV come from the germline V gene (reference sequence). This CDR3 has 14 residues. The CDR3 here is CASSPQQVSYEQYF. CDR3 coding DNA: TGTGCCAGCAGCCCCCAACAGGTGAGCTACGAGCAGTACTTC.

The chain couples TRBV11-3 to TRBJ1-6; D might be TRBD1 (6 bases). V was shortened by 2 bases and J by 6 bases, with 8 bases between the two germline ends. Germline CDR1 SGHNT, CDR2 YENEEA. The CDR3 has 14 amino acids. DNA of the CDR3: TGTGCCAGCAGCTTACGGGGGCCTAATTCACCCCTCCACTTT. Encoded protein: CASSLRGPNSPLHF.

This sequence joins TRBV28 and TRBJ2-5; 9 bases map to TRBD1. Germline CDR1 and CDR2: MDHEN and SYDVKM. The CDR3 consists of 14 residues. J was trimmed by 5 bases and V by 7 bases; bases with no gene match: 8. The CDR3 loop is CASIGQGTWETQYF. In DNA, the CDR3 is TGTGCCAGCATCGGACAGGGGACGTGGGAGACCCAGTACTTC.

The genes are TRBV11-2 and TRBJ1-2, with TRBD1 matching over 8 bases. Per the germline V gene, CDR1 is SGHAT and CDR2 is FQNNGV. Losses at the gene ends were 1 base for V and 4 bases for J; bases not matched to a gene: 14. The CDR3 consists of 18 residues. The CDR3 nucleotides read TGTGCCAGCAGCTTAGGCGCAGGGGGCCTAATACGGGGCTATGGCTACACCTTC. Protein sequence: CASSLGAGGLIRGYGYTF.

The chain recombines TRBV27 with TRBJ2-7, with TRBD2 matching over 7 bases. The CDR3 is 13 residues long. Germline assignment: CDR1 MNHEY and CDR2 SMNVEV (reference sequence). The junction had 3 bases not matched to a gene; V was cut back by 4 bases and J by 3 bases. The chain's CDR3 is CASSWGGSYEQYF. CDR3 DNA sequence: TGTGCCAGCAGTTGGGGCGGGAGCTACGAGCAGTACTTC.

The table lists this clone with a count of one. J is TRBJ2-1 and V is TRBV21-1; the table's D call of TRBD2 was not tested on the DNA. TRBV21-1 is labeled a pseudogene. This CDR3 spans 15 amino acids. CDR3 region: CASSKFTGIHNEQFF. The DNA of the CDR3 is TGTGCCAGCAGCAAGTTTACCGGGATCCACAATGAGCAGTTCTTC.

This clone was counted only a few times. The rearrangement links TRBV19 to TRBJ1-2; D is uncertain. Deletions cut 7 bases from V and 12 bases from J, with 9 bases between. CDR3 length: 9 residues. Germline V lookup: CDR1 LNHDA, CDR2 SQIVND (reference sequence). CDR3 region: CASNGCDTF. The CDR3 DNA follows: TGTGCCAGTAATGGGTGCGACACCTTC.

This chain uses TRBV20-1 with TRBJ2-3, with D perhaps matching TRBD1 or TRBD2 (5 bases each). V gave up 5 bases and J gave up 6 bases, with 9 bases separating them. Germline CDR1 and CDR2: DFQATT and SNEGSKA (reference sequence). CDR3 length: 11 residues. The CDR3 region is CSAGGFDTQYF. CDR3 coding DNA: TGCAGTGCTGGGGGTTTCGATACGCAGTATTTT.

The V gene is TRBV7-2, the J gene TRBJ2-7; unclear D gene. This CDR3 region has 12 residues. CDR1 is SGHTA, CDR2 FQGNSA, per germline. Trimming stripped 1 base from V and 10 bases from J, with 11 bases between. The CDR3 here is CASSLGPWEQYF. The CDR3 DNA reads as TGTGCCAGCAGCTTAGGCCCTTGGGAACAGTACTTC.

This chain links TRBV5-4 with TRBJ2-3; possible D gene TRBD2, 6 bases. Trimming removed 0 bases at V and 2 bases at J, with 10 bases between. The CDR3 totals 15 residues. Germline CDR1 and CDR2: SGHNT and YYREEE (reference sequence). The CDR3: CASSLELADTDTQYF. The CDR3, as DNA: TGTGCCAGCAGCTTGGAACTAGCTGACACAGATACGCAGTATTTT.

This rearrangement joins TRBV11-2 to TRBJ1-1; D unresolved. This CDR3 comprises 12 residues. CDR1 is SGHAT and CDR2 is FQNNGV in the germline V gene. V shed 3 bases and J shed 11 bases, with 13 bases lying between them. The CDR3 here is CASSFPTRTAFF. In nucleotides, the CDR3 is TGTGCCAGCAGCTTCCCAACTAGAACGGCTTTCTTT.